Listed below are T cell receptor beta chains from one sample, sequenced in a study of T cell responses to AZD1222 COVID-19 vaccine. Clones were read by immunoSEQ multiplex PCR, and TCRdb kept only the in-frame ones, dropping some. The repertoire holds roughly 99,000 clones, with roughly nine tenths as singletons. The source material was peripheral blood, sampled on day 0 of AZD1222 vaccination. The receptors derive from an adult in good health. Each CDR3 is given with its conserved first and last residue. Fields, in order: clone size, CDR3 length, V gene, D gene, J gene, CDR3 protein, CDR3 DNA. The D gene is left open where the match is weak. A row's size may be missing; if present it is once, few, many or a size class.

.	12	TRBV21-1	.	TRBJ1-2	CASSKVGGGYTF	TGTGCCAGCAGCAAAGTAGGGGGTGGCTACACCTTC
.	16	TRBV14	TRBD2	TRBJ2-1	CASSSLGSGSIDEQFF	TGTGCCAGCAGCTCCTTGGGTAGCGGGAGTATAGATGAGCAGTTCTTC
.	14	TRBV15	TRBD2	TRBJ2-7	CATSRGGGPYEQYF	TGTGCCACCAGCAGAGGCGGGGGGCCCTACGAGCAGTACTTC
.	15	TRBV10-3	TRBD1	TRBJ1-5	CAISPDRGKDQPQHF	TGTGCCATCAGCCCAGACAGGGGGAAAGATCAGCCCCAGCATTTT
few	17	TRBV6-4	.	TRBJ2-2	CASSDSFTGAHTGELFF	TGTGCCAGCAGTGACTCCTTCACGGGAGCCCACACCGGGGAGCTGTTTTTT
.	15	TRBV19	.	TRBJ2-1	CASSIDLNLYNEQFF	TGTGCCAGTAGTATAGATCTCAATTTGTACAATGAGCAGTTCTTC
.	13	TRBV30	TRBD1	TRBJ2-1	CAWRQGAGVEQFF	TGTGCCTGGAGGCAGGGGGCAGGGGTTGAGCAGTTCTTC
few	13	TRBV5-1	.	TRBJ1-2	CASSLWVSYGYTF	TGCGCCAGCAGCCTCTGGGTCTCCTATGGCTACACCTTC
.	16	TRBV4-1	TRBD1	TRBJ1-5	CAPSRRDSSTSQPQHF	TGCGCCCCCAGCCGCCGGGACAGTTCTACGTCTCAGCCCCAGCATTTT
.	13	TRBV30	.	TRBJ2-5	CAWSGTMAETQYF	TGTGCCTGGAGTGGGACTATGGCAGAGACCCAGTACTTC
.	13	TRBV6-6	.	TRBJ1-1	CASSYSPGTEAFF	TGTGCCAGCAGTTACTCGCCAGGGACTGAAGCTTTCTTT
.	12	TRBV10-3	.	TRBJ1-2	CATRGGTYGYTF	TGTGCCACAAGAGGGGGGACCTATGGCTACACCTTC
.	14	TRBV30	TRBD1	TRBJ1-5	CAWSPGDRNQPQHF	TGTGCCTGGAGTCCAGGGGACAGGAATCAGCCCCAGCATTTT
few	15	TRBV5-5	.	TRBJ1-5	CASSLDNDSNQPQHF	TGTGCCAGCAGCTTGGACAACGATAGCAATCAGCCCCAGCATTTT
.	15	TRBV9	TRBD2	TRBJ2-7	CASSVGASGVYEQYF	TGTGCCAGCAGCGTAGGCGCTAGCGGGGTCTACGAGCAGTACTTC
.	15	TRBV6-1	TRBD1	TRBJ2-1	CASSRRGQLGNEQFF	TGTGCCAGCAGCCGAAGGGGACAGCTAGGCAATGAGCAGTTCTTC
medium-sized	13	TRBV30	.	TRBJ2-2	CAWSASDTGELFF	TGTGCCTGGAGTGCTAGCGACACCGGGGAGCTGTTTTTT
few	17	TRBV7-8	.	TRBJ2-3	CASSGPGAIQRTDTQYF	TGTGCCAGCAGCGGCCCGGGGGCCATCCAAAGGACAGATACGCAGTATTTT
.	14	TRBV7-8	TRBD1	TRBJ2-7	CASSLGRGPYEQYF	TGTGCCAGCAGCTTGGGCAGGGGGCCCTACGAGCAGTACTTC
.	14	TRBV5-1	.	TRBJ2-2	CASAGTANTGELFF	TGCGCCAGCGCCGGGACGGCGAACACCGGGGAGCTGTTTTTT
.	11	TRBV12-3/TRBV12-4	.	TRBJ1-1	CASGWGTEAFF	TGTGCCAGCGGCTGGGGGACTGAAGCTTTCTTT
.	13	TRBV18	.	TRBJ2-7	CASSREVGSEQYF	TGTGCCAGCTCACGGGAGGTAGGGAGCGAGCAGTACTTC
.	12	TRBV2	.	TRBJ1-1	CASSDSGTEAFF	TGTGCCAGCAGTGATTCGGGCACTGAAGCTTTCTTT
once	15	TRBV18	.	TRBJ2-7	CASSPPGLSSYEQYF	TGTGCCAGCTCACCACCCGGACTAAGCTCCTACGAGCAGTACTTC
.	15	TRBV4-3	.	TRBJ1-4	CASSEWDVANEKLFF	TGCGCCAGCAGCGAGTGGGACGTCGCAAATGAAAAACTGTTTTTT
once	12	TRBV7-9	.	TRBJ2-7	CASSPGQREQYF	TGTGCCAGCAGCCCTGGACAGCGCGAGCAGTACTTC
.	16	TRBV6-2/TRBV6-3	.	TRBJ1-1	CASSYSTLGPMSEAFF	TGTGCCAGCAGTTACTCTACTCTGGGTCCGATGTCTGAAGCTTTCTTT
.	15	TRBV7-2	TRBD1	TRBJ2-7	CASSYYGQGTYEQYF	TGTGCCAGCAGCTACTATGGACAGGGAACCTACGAGCAGTACTTC
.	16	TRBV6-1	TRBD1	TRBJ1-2	CASSEWDRGRNYGYTF	TGTGCCAGCAGTGAATGGGACAGGGGGCGCAACTATGGCTACACCTTC
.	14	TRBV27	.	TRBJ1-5	CASSLYRGGQPQHF	TGTGCCAGCAGTTTATATCGGGGGGGCCAGCCCCAGCATTTT
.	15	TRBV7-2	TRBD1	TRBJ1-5	CASSPTGGGVQPQHF	TGTGCCAGCAGCCCCACAGGGGGCGGCGTTCAGCCCCAGCATTTT
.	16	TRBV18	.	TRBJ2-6	CASSKSGRSGANVLTF	TGTGCCAGCTCAAAGTCCGGACGCTCAGGGGCCAACGTCCTGACTTTC
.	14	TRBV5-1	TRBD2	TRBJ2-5	CASRTSGGAQTQYF	TGCGCCAGCAGGACTAGCGGGGGGGCGCAGACCCAGTACTTC
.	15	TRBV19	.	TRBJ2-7	CASSPDSSSLYEQYF	TGTGCCAGTAGTCCGGACTCTTCTTCACTCTACGAGCAGTACTTC
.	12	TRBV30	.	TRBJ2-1	CAWSLGPNEQFF	TGTGCCTGGAGCCTCGGGCCCAATGAGCAGTTCTTC
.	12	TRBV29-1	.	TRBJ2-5	CSVEAMEETQYF	TGCAGCGTTGAGGCCATGGAAGAGACCCAGTACTTC
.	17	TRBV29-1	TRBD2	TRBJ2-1	CSVAGLAGVNYYNEQFF	TGCAGCGTTGCGGGACTAGCGGGAGTAAACTACTACAATGAGCAGTTCTTC
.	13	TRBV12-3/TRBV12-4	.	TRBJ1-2	CASSLILRGRYTF	TGTGCCAGCAGTTTAATTTTACGGGGTCGCTACACCTTC
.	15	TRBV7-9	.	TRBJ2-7	CASSGGTSSSYEQYF	TGTGCCAGCAGCGGTGGGACTTCCAGCTCCTACGAGCAGTACTTC
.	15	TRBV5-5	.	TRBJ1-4	CASSPGGTRGEKLFF	TGTGCCAGCAGCCCTGGCGGAACCCGAGGAGAAAAACTGTTTTTT
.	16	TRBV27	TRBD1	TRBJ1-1	CASSLLSSSGGNEAFF	TGTGCCAGCAGTTTATTGAGCAGCTCAGGGGGGAATGAAGCTTTCTTT
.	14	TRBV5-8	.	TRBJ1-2	CASSLGIAGVGYTF	TGTGCCAGCAGCTTAGGGATCGCGGGGGTTGGCTACACCTTC
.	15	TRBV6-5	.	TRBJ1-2	CASSYSIAGLEGYTF	TGTGCCAGCAGTTACTCGATTGCAGGGTTAGAAGGCTACACCTTC